The clone carrying this T cell receptor (beta chain) was counted between two and nine times. Its antigen remains unknown. Sequenced material consisted of expressed TCRB transcripts (all of the isolated RNA was reverse transcribed). The average read count of naive, central memory and regulatory T cell samples was 3 million to 4 million. Generated by immunoSEQ multiplex PCR, the TCRdb table keeps only in-frame clones and is missing some. Counted here are around 320,000 clones, less than 15% occurring once; the ten biggest clones make up 5.5% to 7.5%. The sample belongs to a study of beta chain features in type 1 diabetes. Study outcomes and limitations: PCR, the amplification step, might favor shorter templates, equally in patients and controls. Patients with Type 1 diabetes showed moderately but significantly shorter TCRB CDR3s in all four CD4+ subsets.

Germline CDR1 is SGHDT and CDR2 is YYEEEE. The CDR3 has 15 amino acids. V lost 4 bases and J 4 bases, leaving 17 bases between the germline ends. This sequence was found in a man aged 30 to 39 in good health. V and J are TRBV5-6 and TRBJ1-2; perhaps TRBD1 as D (6 bases). Sequenced input: central memory CD4+ T cells from blood. The CDR3 sequence is CASSIQGPRIYGYTF. In nucleotides, the CDR3 is TGTGCCAGCAGCATTCAGGGGCCCCGGATCTATGGCTACACCTTC.